Listed below are T cell receptor beta chains from one sample, sequenced in a study of blood T cell repertoires in COVID-19. Sequencing was performed with immunoSEQ multiplex PCR; in TCRdb, only in-frame clones are kept and a portion is missing. This table holds roughly 260,000 clones, 80% to 95% found once. The specimen sequenced was peripheral blood. These TCRs come from a person aged 18 to 30 with COVID-19, enrolled during active disease. Both conserved end residues are part of each CDR3. D genes are given only for firm matches. Part of the rows lack a size; the others show once, few, many or a class for expanded clones.

d_call,j_call,clone_size,v_call,cdr3_aa,cdr3_nt
TRBD2,TRBJ2-4,NA,TRBV28,CASSPAREGLAKNIQYF,TGTGCCAGCAGTCCCGCCCGGGAGGGACTAGCCAAAAACATTCAGTACTTC
TRBD2,TRBJ2-3,NA,TRBV7-9,CASSPPVGLAGFTDTQYF,TGTGCCAGCAGCCCCCCTGTAGGGCTAGCGGGATTCACAGATACGCAGTATTTT
NA,TRBJ2-7,NA,TRBV6-5,CASTGRQGNLYEQYF,TGTGCCAGCACAGGCCGGCAGGGGAACCTTTACGAGCAGTACTTC
NA,TRBJ1-2,few,TRBV2,CASSGTLYGYTF,TGTGCCAGCAGTGGGACACTCTATGGCTACACCTTC
NA,TRBJ1-6,NA,TRBV2,CASSDWASPLHF,TGTGCCAGCAGTGACTGGGCTTCACCCCTCCACTTT
NA,TRBJ2-7,few,TRBV10-3,CAISGSGSTYEQYF,TGTGCCATCAGTGGGAGCGGGTCAACCTACGAGCAGTACTTC
TRBD2,TRBJ2-7,NA,TRBV11-2,CASSGSGRATYEQYF,TGTGCCAGCAGCGGAAGCGGGAGGGCAACCTACGAGCAGTACTTC
NA,TRBJ1-2,NA,TRBV10-1,CASSDGGGGYTF,TGCGCCAGCAGTGACGGCGGAGGCGGCTACACCTTC
TRBD2,TRBJ2-3,NA,TRBV9,CASSETSGTTDTQYF,TGTGCCAGCAGCGAGACTAGCGGCACCACAGATACGCAGTATTTT
TRBD1,TRBJ1-2,few,TRBV5-4,CASQGQGDYGYTF,TGTGCCAGCCAAGGACAGGGGGACTATGGCTACACCTTC
NA,TRBJ2-7,NA,TRBV28,CASSFPGHRTYEQYF,TGTGCCAGCAGTTTCCCGGGACACAGAACTTACGAGCAGTACTTC
TRBD2,TRBJ2-5,NA,TRBV15,CATSRGQGAGVQETQYF,TGTGCCACCAGCAGAGGGCAGGGAGCGGGGGTTCAAGAGACCCAGTACTTC
NA,TRBJ2-3,NA,TRBV11-3,CASTSGTDTQYF,TGTGCCAGCACCTCCGGGACAGATACGCAGTATTTT
NA,TRBJ2-1,NA,TRBV15,CATSTSASSYNEQFF,TGTGCCACCAGCACAAGCGCCTCGTCCTACAATGAGCAGTTCTTC
NA,TRBJ1-1,NA,TRBV25-1,CASSEHTMNTEAFF,TGTGCCAGCAGTGAACACACCATGAACACTGAAGCTTTCTTT
NA,TRBJ1-5,NA,TRBV19,CASLGQSLSNQPQHF,TGTGCCAGCCTCGGACAGAGCCTGAGCAATCAGCCCCAGCATTTT
NA,TRBJ2-7,NA,TRBV7-9,CASSSTERATYEQYF,TGTGCCAGCAGCTCGACGGAGCGGGCGACCTACGAGCAGTACTTC
NA,TRBJ2-3,NA,TRBV7-3,CASSLTVGGSDTQYF,TGTGCCAGCAGCTTAACGGTCGGCGGTTCGGATACGCAGTATTTT
NA,TRBJ1-1,NA,TRBV30,CACQIQSAEAFF,TGTGCCTGTCAAATCCAATCGGCTGAAGCTTTCTTT
NA,TRBJ1-1,few,TRBV12-3/TRBV12-4,CASSFVRAEAFF,TGTGCCAGCAGTTTTGTCAGGGCTGAAGCTTTCTTT
TRBD2,TRBJ2-3,NA,TRBV28,CASRGGLAGVSRSQYF,TGTGCCAGCAGGGGGGGACTAGCGGGAGTCAGTCGTTCGCAGTATTTT
NA,TRBJ1-4,once,TRBV19,CASSMAGVVSEKLFF,TGTGCCAGTAGTATGGCCGGGGTTGTGAGTGAAAAACTGTTTTTT
TRBD1,TRBJ1-5,NA,TRBV19,CASSMGTGANQPQHF,TGTGCCAGTAGTATGGGGACAGGGGCTAATCAGCCCCAGCATTTT
TRBD2,TRBJ2-1,NA,TRBV19,CASKALYSGTTQFF,TGTGCCAGTAAAGCCCTATATAGCGGGACTACTCAGTTCTTC
NA,TRBJ2-1,NA,TRBV12-5,CASGIGETSWHNEQFF,TGTGCTAGTGGCATAGGGGAAACTAGCTGGCACAATGAGCAGTTCTTC
TRBD1,TRBJ1-2,NA,TRBV19,CATTQGAYGYTF,TGTGCCACGACTCAGGGGGCCTATGGCTACACCTTC
TRBD1,TRBJ2-1,NA,TRBV3-1/TRBV3-2,CASSLWRTGADNEQFF,TGTGCCAGCAGCCTCTGGCGGACAGGGGCAGACAATGAGCAGTTCTTC
NA,TRBJ2-7,NA,TRBV5-4,CASSFPGAYEQYF,TGTGCCAGCAGCTTTCCGGGGGCCTACGAGCAGTACTTC
TRBD1,TRBJ1-1,NA,TRBV15,CATRSSGGLTEAFF,TGTGCCACCAGAAGCTCAGGGGGCTTAACTGAAGCTTTCTTT
NA,TRBJ2-7,NA,TRBV27,CASSAKGVSSYEQYF,TGTGCCAGCAGTGCAAAGGGGGTTAGCTCCTACGAGCAGTACTTC
NA,TRBJ2-3,NA,TRBV19,CASTLGAGTDTQYF,TGTGCCAGTACCTTGGGGGCAGGTACAGATACGCAGTATTTT
NA,TRBJ1-2,once,TRBV4-2,CASSQDQGPYGYTF,TGTGCCAGCAGCCAAGACCAGGGCCCATATGGCTACACCTTC
NA,TRBJ1-1,NA,TRBV5-6,CASSLSLAGTEAFF,TGTGCCAGCAGCTTGTCTCTCGCGGGAACTGAAGCTTTCTTT
TRBD2,TRBJ2-4,NA,TRBV5-6,CASSPRLAGSQYF,TGTGCCAGCAGCCCCCGACTAGCGGGAAGTCAGTACTTC
TRBD1,TRBJ2-4,NA,TRBV7-9,CASSPTGERNIQYF,TGTGCCAGCAGCCCCACAGGGGAGCGAAACATTCAGTACTTC
TRBD1,TRBJ2-7,NA,TRBV11-1,CASSIATGYYEQYF,TGTGCCAGCAGCATAGCGACAGGGTACTACGAGCAGTACTTC
NA,TRBJ1-1,NA,TRBV29-1,CSVSGAGVNTEAFF,TGCAGCGTTTCTGGGGCAGGGGTGAACACTGAAGCTTTCTTT
TRBD1,TRBJ2-2,NA,TRBV6-4,CASRQQGDTGELFF,TGTGCCAGCAGGCAACAGGGGGACACCGGGGAGCTGTTTTTT
TRBD1,TRBJ2-5,once,TRBV7-8,CASSLRQGWTKETQYF,TGTGCCAGCAGCTTAAGACAGGGATGGACCAAGGAGACCCAGTACTTC
NA,TRBJ2-7,NA,TRBV11-2,CASSLVPGYEQYF,TGTGCCAGCAGCTTAGTTCCAGGCTACGAGCAGTACTTC
NA,TRBJ2-1,NA,TRBV19,CASSIDTNEQFF,TGTGCCAGTAGTATAGATACTAATGAGCAGTTCTTC
TRBD1,TRBJ2-7,NA,TRBV2,CASSLDRGYEQYF,TGTGCCAGCTCATTAGACAGGGGATACGAGCAGTACTTC
NA,TRBJ1-1,NA,TRBV7-2,CASSLWSGGAAFF,TGTGCCAGCAGCTTATGGAGCGGGGGCGCAGCTTTCTTT
TRBD2,TRBJ2-2,NA,TRBV5-1,CASSTRTSGTNTGELFF,TGCGCCAGCAGCACCAGGACTAGCGGGACAAACACCGGGGAGCTGTTTTTT
NA,TRBJ2-1,NA,TRBV21-1,CASSRGTSGSKDEQFF,TGTGCCAGCAGCAGAGGGACTAGCGGGAGTAAGGATGAGCAGTTCTTC
TRBD2,TRBJ2-5,once,TRBV28,CASSWTSGTGGETQYF,TGTGCCAGCAGTTGGACTAGCGGGACCGGGGGGGAGACCCAGTACTTC
TRBD2,TRBJ2-1,once,TRBV5-8,CASSLVVLPGLAVNNEQFF,TGTGCCAGCAGCTTGGTGGTTCTCCCCGGGCTAGCGGTAAACAATGAGCAGTTCTTC
NA,TRBJ1-4,NA,TRBV4-3,CASSQVRQGLTNEKLFF,TGCGCCAGCAGCCAAGTTCGGCAGGGATTAACTAATGAAAAACTGTTTTTT
NA,TRBJ2-3,NA,TRBV6-2/TRBV6-3,CASSYLRVDTQYF,TGTGCCAGCAGTTACCTGCGGGTGGATACGCAGTATTTT